A selection of T cell receptor beta chains follows, all from one sample in a study of PD-1 blockade in mismatch repair-deficient tumors. Libraries were prepared by immunoSEQ multiplex PCR; TCRdb keeps only in-frame clonotypes and omits some of them. The sample shows 15,000 or so clones, 84% of them seen only once. The input for sequencing was PBMCs, taken before pembrolizumab treatment. The receptors here all came from an adult with mismatch repair-deficient cancer. CDR3s include the opening cysteine and the closing phenylalanine or tryptophan. The D gene is left open where the match is weak. Rows may omit the clone size; those that give it use once, few, many or a size class.

V: TRBV27
D: -
J: TRBJ2-7
size: few
CDR3: CASRSETTGSYEQYF
DNA: TGTGCCAGCAGATCCGAGACTACGGGCTCCTACGAGCAGTACTTC

V: TRBV5-1
D: TRBD2
J: TRBJ2-7
size: -
CDR3: CASSLYGRDEQYF
DNA: TGCGCCAGCAGCTTGTACGGGAGGGACGAGCAGTACTTC

V: TRBV7-9
D: -
J: TRBJ2-3
size: -
CDR3: CASSPQAGARINTQYF
DNA: TGTGCCAGCAGCCCCCAGGCGGGGGCCCGTATAAATACGCAGTATTTT

V: TRBV19
D: -
J: TRBJ2-3
size: -
CDR3: CASSIGGHTQYF
DNA: TGTGCCAGTAGTATAGGGGGCCATACGCAGTATTTT

V: TRBV9
D: -
J: TRBJ1-5
size: -
CDR3: CASSVGGGPNQPQHF
DNA: TGTGCCAGCAGCGTAGGGGGGGGCCCTAATCAGCCCCAGCATTTT

V: TRBV30
D: TRBD1
J: TRBJ1-4
size: -
CDR3: CAWSPGQGITNEKLFF
DNA: TGTGCCTGGAGTCCTGGACAGGGCATTACTAATGAAAAACTGTTTTTT

V: TRBV7-8
D: -
J: TRBJ2-7
size: -
CDR3: CASSLGLSSYEQYF
DNA: TGTGCCAGCAGCTTGGGACTGAGCTCCTACGAGCAGTACTTC

V: TRBV23-1
D: -
J: TRBJ2-1
size: -
CDR3: CATQGEGYNEQFF
DNA: TGCGCCACCCAGGGAGAAGGCTACAATGAGCAGTTCTTC

V: TRBV2
D: -
J: TRBJ2-7
size: once
CDR3: CASSEEGEGVYEQYF
DNA: TGTGCCAGCAGTGAAGAGGGAGAAGGAGTCTACGAGCAGTACTTC

V: TRBV4-3
D: -
J: TRBJ2-7
size: -
CDR3: CASSQDERYEQYF
DNA: TGCGCCAGCAGCCAAGATGAGCGCTACGAGCAGTACTTC

V: TRBV7-8
D: -
J: TRBJ2-2
size: -
CDR3: CASSLSENTGELFF
DNA: TGTGCCAGCAGCTTAAGCGAGAACACCGGGGAGCTGTTTTTT

V: TRBV4-3
D: -
J: TRBJ2-2
size: -
CDR3: CASSQNGEIGELFF
DNA: TGCGCCAGCAGCCAAAATGGGGAAATCGGGGAGCTGTTTTTT

V: TRBV10-3
D: -
J: TRBJ1-5
size: once
CDR3: CAISERGAGQPQHF
DNA: TGTGCCATCAGTGAGAGGGGGGCTGGGCAGCCCCAGCATTTT

V: TRBV2
D: TRBD1
J: TRBJ1-1
size: -
CDR3: CASSESPGGWTEAFF
DNA: TGTGCCAGCAGTGAAAGCCCAGGGGGCTGGACTGAAGCTTTCTTT

V: TRBV19
D: -
J: TRBJ2-7
size: -
CDR3: CASSPGPGSYEQYF
DNA: TGTGCCAGTAGTCCTGGACCCGGCTCCTACGAGCAGTACTTC

V: TRBV10-3
D: -
J: TRBJ1-2
size: -
CDR3: CAISESSGGVYYGYTF
DNA: TGTGCCATCAGTGAGTCGAGTGGCGGGGTGTACTATGGCTACACCTTC